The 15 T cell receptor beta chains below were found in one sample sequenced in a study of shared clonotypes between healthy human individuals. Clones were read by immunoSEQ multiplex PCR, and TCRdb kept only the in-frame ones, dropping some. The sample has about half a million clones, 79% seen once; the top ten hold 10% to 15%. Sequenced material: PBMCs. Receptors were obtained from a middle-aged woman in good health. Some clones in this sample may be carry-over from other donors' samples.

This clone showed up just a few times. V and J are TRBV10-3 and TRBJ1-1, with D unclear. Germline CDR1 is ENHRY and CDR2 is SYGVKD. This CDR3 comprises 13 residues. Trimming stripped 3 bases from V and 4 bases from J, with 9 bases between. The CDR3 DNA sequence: TGTGCCATCAGTGATATTCGGGGCACTGAAGCTTTCTTT. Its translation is CAISDIRGTEAFF.

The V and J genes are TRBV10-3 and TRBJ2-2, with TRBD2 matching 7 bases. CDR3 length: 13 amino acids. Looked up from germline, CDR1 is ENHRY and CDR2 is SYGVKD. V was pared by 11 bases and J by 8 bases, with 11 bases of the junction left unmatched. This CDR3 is CALRLAAGGELFF. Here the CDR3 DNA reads TGTGCCCTCCGACTAGCCGCCGGGGGGGAGCTGTTTTTT.

CDR3 DNA sequence: TGTGCCAGCAGCTTAGGACACCGAAATCAGCCCCAGCATTTT. Translated: CASSLGHRNQPQHF. The chain carries TRBV7-2 and TRBJ1-5; D unresolved. The germline V gene has CDR1 SGHTA and CDR2 FQGNSA. The CDR3 covers 14 residues. Trimming took 1 base from V and 4 from J, leaving 8 bases between them.

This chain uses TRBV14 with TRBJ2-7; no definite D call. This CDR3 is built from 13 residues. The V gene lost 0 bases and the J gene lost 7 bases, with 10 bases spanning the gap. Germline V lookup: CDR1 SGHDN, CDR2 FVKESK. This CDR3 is CASSQDGWAEQYF. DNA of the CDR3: TGTGCCAGCAGCCAAGATGGCTGGGCGGAGCAGTACTTC.

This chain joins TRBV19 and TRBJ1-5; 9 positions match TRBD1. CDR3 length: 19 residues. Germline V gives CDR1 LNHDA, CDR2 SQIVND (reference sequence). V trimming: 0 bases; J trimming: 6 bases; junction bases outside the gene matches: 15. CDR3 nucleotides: TGTGCCAGTAGTATAGACCCTGGCGTACTCCGGGACAGGGCTCAGCCCCAGCATTTT. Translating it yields CASSIDPGVLRDRAQPQHF.

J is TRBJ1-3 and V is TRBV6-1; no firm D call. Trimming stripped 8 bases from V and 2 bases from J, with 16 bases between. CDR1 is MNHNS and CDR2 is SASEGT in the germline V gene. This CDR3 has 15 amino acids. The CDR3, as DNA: TGTGCCAGCGCTATTGACCCCATCCCTGGAAACACCATATATTTT. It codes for CASAIDPIPGNTIYF.

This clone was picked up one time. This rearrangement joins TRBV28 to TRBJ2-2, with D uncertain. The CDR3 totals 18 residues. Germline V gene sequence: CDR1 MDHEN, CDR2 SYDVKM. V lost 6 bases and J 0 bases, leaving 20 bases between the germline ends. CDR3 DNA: TGTGCCAGCAGCCTCCATCCCTTAGGCCTGTCGAACACCGGGGAGCTGTTTTTT. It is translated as CASSLHPLGLSNTGELFF. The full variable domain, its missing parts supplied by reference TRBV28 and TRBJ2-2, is DVKVTQSSRYLVKRTGEKVFLECVQDMDHENMFWYRQDPGLGLRLIYFSYDVKMKEKGDIPEGYSVSREKKERFSLILESASTNQTSMYLCASSLHPLGLSNTGELFFGEGSRLTVL.

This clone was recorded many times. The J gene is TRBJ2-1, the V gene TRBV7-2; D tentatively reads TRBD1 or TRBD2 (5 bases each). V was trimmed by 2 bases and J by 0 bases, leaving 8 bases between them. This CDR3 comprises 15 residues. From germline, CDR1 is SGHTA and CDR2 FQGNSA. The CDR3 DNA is TGTGCCAGCAGCTTATGGGGGAACTCCTACAATGAGCAGTTCTTC. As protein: CASSLWGNSYNEQFF.

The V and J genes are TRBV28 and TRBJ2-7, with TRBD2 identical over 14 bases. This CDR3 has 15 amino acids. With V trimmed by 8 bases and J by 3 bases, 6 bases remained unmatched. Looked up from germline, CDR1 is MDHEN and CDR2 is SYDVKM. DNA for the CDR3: TGTGCCAGCGAGGAGGGGACTAGCGGGAGCTACGAGCAGTACTTC. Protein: CASEEGTSGSYEQYF.

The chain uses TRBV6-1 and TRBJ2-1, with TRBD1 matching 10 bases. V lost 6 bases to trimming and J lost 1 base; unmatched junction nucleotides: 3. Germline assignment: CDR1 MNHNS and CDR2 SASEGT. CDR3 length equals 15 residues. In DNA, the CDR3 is TGTGCCAGCAGCCAGGACAGGGGGTCCTACAATGAGCAGTTCTTC. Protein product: CASSQDRGSYNEQFF.

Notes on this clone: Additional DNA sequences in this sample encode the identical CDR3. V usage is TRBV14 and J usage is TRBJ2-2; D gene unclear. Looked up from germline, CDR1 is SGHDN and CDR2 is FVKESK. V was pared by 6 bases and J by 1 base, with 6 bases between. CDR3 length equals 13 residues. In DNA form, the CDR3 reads TGTGCCAGCAGTTTACTGAACACCGGGGAGCTGTTTTTT. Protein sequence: CASSLLNTGELFF.

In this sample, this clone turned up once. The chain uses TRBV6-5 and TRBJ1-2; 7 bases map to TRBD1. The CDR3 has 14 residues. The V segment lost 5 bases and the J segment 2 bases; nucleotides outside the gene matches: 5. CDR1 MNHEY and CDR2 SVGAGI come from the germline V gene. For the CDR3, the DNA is TGTGCCAGCAGTCCCGGGACAGACAACTATGGCTACACCTTC. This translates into CASSPGTDNYGYTF.

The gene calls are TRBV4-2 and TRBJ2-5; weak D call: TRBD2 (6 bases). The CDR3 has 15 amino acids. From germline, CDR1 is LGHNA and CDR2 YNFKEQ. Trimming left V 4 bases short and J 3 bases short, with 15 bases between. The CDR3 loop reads CASSRLGLEKETQYF. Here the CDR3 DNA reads TGTGCCAGCAGCCGCCTGGGACTTGAGAAAGAGACCCAGTACTTC.

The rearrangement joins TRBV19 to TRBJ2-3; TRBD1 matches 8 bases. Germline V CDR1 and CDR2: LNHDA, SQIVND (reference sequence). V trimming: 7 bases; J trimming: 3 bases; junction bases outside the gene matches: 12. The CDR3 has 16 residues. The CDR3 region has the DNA TGTGCCAGTACCACAAAAGGGACAGGTAAAACAGATACGCAGTATTTT. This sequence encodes CASTTKGTGKTDTQYF.

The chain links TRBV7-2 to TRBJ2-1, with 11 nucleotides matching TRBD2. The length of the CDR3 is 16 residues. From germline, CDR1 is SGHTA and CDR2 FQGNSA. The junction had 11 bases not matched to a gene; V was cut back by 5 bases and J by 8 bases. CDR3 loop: CASSTGLAGPSDEQFF. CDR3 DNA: TGTGCCAGCAGCACAGGACTAGCGGGTCCAAGCGATGAGCAGTTCTTC.